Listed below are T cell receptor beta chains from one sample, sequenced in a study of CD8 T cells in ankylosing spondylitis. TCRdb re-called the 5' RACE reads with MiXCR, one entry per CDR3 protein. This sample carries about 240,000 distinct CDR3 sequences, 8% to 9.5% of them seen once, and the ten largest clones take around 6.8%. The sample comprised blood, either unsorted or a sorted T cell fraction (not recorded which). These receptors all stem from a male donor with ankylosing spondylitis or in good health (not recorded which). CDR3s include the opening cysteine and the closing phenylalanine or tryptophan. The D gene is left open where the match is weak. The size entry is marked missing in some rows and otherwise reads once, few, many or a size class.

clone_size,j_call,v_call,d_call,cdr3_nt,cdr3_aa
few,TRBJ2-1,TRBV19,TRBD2,TGTGCCAGTAATAGCGGGGGGGCCCATGAGCAGTTCTTC,CASNSGGAHEQFF
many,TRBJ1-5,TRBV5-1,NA,TGCGCCAGCAGCTTGGACGACGGGGGGGGCCAGCCCCAGCATTTT,CASSLDDGGGQPQHF
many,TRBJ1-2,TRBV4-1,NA,TGCGCCAGCAGCCAAGGCGCACCTCGGAACTATGGCTACACCTTC,CASSQGAPRNYGYTF
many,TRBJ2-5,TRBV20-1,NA,TGCAGTCCCGGTTCCGGGACCTTTGAGACCCAGTACTTC,CSPGSGTFETQYF
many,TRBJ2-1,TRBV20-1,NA,TGCAGTGCTGGCAGCAGGAGGGGCAATGAGCAGTTCTTC,CSAGSRRGNEQFF
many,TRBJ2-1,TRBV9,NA,TGTGCCAGCAGCGTAGAACCTTTCCCTACTGGGAGAACGGAGCAGTTCTTC,CASSVEPFPTGRTEQFF
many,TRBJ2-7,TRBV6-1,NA,TGTGCCAGCAGTGAAGCCGGGACGGCCACCTACGAGCAGTACTTC,CASSEAGTATYEQYF
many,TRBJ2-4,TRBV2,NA,TGTGCCAGCAGTGTTAAGTTAGCCAAAAACATTCAGTACTTC,CASSVKLAKNIQYF
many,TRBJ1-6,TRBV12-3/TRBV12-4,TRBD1,TGTGCCAGCAGTTCATCCGGGACAGGGGGCTCACCCCTCCACTTT,CASSSSGTGGSPLHF
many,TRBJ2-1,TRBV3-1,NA,TGTGCCAGCAGCCAAGTCTCCTACAATGAGCAGTTCTTC,CASSQVSYNEQFF
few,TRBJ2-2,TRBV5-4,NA,TGTGCCAGCAGGGTGGACACCGGGGAGCTGTTTTTT,CASRVDTGELFF
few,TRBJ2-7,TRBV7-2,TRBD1,TGTGCCAGCAGCGTGACAGGGGGCCAAAGCTCCTACGAGCAGTACTTC,CASSVTGGQSSYEQYF
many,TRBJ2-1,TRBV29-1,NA,TGCAGCGTTCGACTGGGCGATGAGCAGTTCTTC,CSVRLGDEQFF
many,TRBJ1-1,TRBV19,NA,TGTGCCAGTACCGGGGGGAGGCAGGCTGAAGCTTTCTTT,CASTGGRQAEAFF
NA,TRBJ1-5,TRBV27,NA,TGTGCCAGCAGTTATAACAGGGCCGTAGGGCCCCAGCATTTT,CASSYNRAVGPQHF
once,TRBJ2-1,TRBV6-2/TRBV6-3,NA,TGTGCCAGCAGTTACTCGGGGAGCAGGACGCAGTTCTTC,CASSYSGSRTQFF
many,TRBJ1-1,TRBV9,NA,TGTGCCAGCAGCGTAGCGGAAACAGGAATGAACACTGAAGCTTTCTTT,CASSVAETGMNTEAFF
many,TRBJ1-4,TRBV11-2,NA,TGTGCCAGCAGCTTCACTAATGAAAAACTGTTTTTT,CASSFTNEKLFF
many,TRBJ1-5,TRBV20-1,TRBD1,TGCAGTGCCCAAGAGGGGGCGGCGAGCAATCAGCCCCAGCATTTT,CSAQEGAASNQPQHF
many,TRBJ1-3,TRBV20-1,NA,TGCAGTGCTGGCCGATTGGGCCTTTCTGGAAACACCATATATTTT,CSAGRLGLSGNTIYF
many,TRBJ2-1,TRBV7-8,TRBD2,TGTGCCAGCAGCTCCCGGGAGGGGAATGAGCAGTTCTTC,CASSSREGNEQFF
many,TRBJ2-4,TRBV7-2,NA,TGTGCCAGCAGCTCCCCGACCGTGGACAAAAACATTCAGTACTTC,CASSSPTVDKNIQYF
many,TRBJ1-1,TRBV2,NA,TGTGCCACGGTCCCAGTCCAGAACACTGAAGCTTTCTTT,CATVPVQNTEAFF
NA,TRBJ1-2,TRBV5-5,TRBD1,TGTGCCAGCAGCTTGGCGGGGGACAGAGCCTTAGGTGGCTACACCTTC,CASSLAGDRALGGYTF